Included here is one T cell receptor beta chain sequence, with context. The germline gives CDR1 LGHNA, CDR2 YNFKEQ. J lost 2 bases, V lost 4 bases, and 12 bases had no gene match. The CDR3 has 18 residues. Some clones are missing from TCRdb's copy, which holds only in-frame ones; the method was immunoSEQ multiplex PCR. The table shows about 500,000 clones, with around three quarters occurring only once. The data are from a study of shared T cell receptors in the human thymus. These data were likewise used in another study, on human thymus T cells. That paper adds: All donors were healthy Finnish infants who were undergoing corrective surgery to treat congenital heart defects. Resections from corrective heart surgery supplied the thymus tissue. Across thymic and blood repertoires, the usage of V and J genes appeared to be biased.

The source is a boy in the first two years of life with a congenital heart defect. The V call is TRBV4-2, the J call TRBJ2-3, with 10 nucleotides matching TRBD2. Sequenced material: thymocytes. The CDR3 nucleotides read TGTGCCAGCAGCCTTCCGACCCGGACTAGCGGCTCCACAGATACGCAGTATTTT. Encoded protein: CASSLPTRTSGSTDTQYF.